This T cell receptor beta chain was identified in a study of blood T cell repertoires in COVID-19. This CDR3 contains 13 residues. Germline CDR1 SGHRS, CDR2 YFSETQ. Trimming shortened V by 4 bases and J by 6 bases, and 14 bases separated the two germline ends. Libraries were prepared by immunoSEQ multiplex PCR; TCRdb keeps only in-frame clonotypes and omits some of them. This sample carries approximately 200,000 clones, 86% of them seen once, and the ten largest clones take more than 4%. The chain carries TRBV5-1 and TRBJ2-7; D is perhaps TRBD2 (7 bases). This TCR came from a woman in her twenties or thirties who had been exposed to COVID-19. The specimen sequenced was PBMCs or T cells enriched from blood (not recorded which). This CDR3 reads CASSRAGEGEQYF. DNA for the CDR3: TGCGCCAGCAGCCGGGCAGGGGAGGGCGAGCAGTACTTC.